The present T cell receptor beta chain was sequenced within a study of Ad26.COV2.S vaccination and SARS-CoV-2 variants. Study-level findings and limits: Substantial breadth was reportedly displayed by spike-specific CD8+ and CD4+ T cell responses after vaccination.

V was pared by 7 bases and J by 2 bases, with 13 bases between. The CDR3 consists of 14 residues. Germline V gene data show CDR1 as LNHDA and CDR2 as SQIVND (reference sequence). Treatment defined: roughly 20 received Ad26.COV2.S at low or high dose, single or two shots; roughly five received placebo; per-sample allocation not given. At day 63 after the first vaccine or placebo injection, samples were drawn. Only in-frame clones appear in the TCRdb table, and some are missing; sequencing was by immunoSEQ multiplex PCR. The table has roughly 400,000 clones, 80% to 95% seen once. As regards this clone: Its target is unknown.

This clonotype originated in a person aged 18-65 years who received the Ad26.COV2.S COVID-19 vaccine or a placebo. The sequenced sample was peripheral blood, obtained in a trial of Ad26.COV2.S vaccine versus placebo. V is TRBV19 and J is TRBJ2-3; TRBD2 might be the D (5 bases). The CDR3 bases are TGTGCCAGTACCCCCCTCGGGAACACAGATACGCAGTATTTT. This gives the protein CASTPLGNTDTQYF. Full variable domain (rest looked up from reference TRBV19 and TRBJ2-3): DGGITQSPKYLFRKEGQNVTLSCEQNLNHDAMYWYRQDPGQGLRLIYYSQIVNDFQKGDIAEGYSVSREKKESFPLTVTSAQKNPTAFYLCASTPLGNTDTQYFGPGTRLTVL.